What follows are 15 T cell receptor beta chains derived from one specimen sequenced in a study of early T cells in non-severe SARS-CoV-2 infection. Using its own MiXCR run on the 5' RACE reads, TCRdb lists one record per CDR3 protein. This table holds about 36,000 distinct CDR3 sequences, roughly 5.6% found once. Sequences were obtained from whole blood. The receptors shown here come from an adult who was a healthcare worker with PCR-confirmed SARS-CoV-2 infection or an uninfected control (not recorded which).

This clonotype qualifies as medium-sized. The J gene is TRBJ1-5, the V gene TRBV20-1; no clear D gene. Looked up from germline, CDR1 is DFQATT and CDR2 is SNEGSKA (reference sequence). This CDR3 contains 14 residues. Between the trimmed V and J ends, which lost 3 bases and 1 base, there was a span of 10 bases. CDR3 nucleotides: TGCAGTGCTAGTCCCATTGGGAGCAATCAGCCCCAGCATTTT. Encoded protein: CSASPIGSNQPQHF.

Many counts were recorded for this clonotype. The genes are TRBV7-8 and TRBJ1-2, with 9 bases lining up with TRBD1. The V and J ends lost 4 bases and 6 bases, in that order; junction bases with no gene match: 9. CDR3 length equals 15 residues. Germline V CDR1 and CDR2: SGHVS, FQNEAQ. The CDR3 bases are TGTGCCAGCAGCTCCCGGCACAGGGGGCAGAATGGCTACACCTTC. Protein sequence: CASSSRHRGQNGYTF.

This clonotype was recorded many times. J is TRBJ1-6 and V is TRBV6-5, with D unresolved. Per the germline V gene, CDR1 is MNHEY and CDR2 is SVGAGI. With 0 bases removed from V and 13 bases from J, the gap between germline ends came to 22 bases. The CDR3 spans 17 residues. The CDR3 loop reads CASSYSMDSGVGFPLHF. The CDR3 nucleotides read TGTGCCAGCAGTTACTCGATGGATTCAGGAGTTGGGTTTCCCCTCCACTTT.

This clonotype came up many times. This chain joins TRBV9 and TRBJ1-1, with D uncertain. In germline, CDR1 is SGDLS, CDR2 YYNGEE. With 3 bases removed from V and 1 base from J, the gap between germline ends came to 13 bases. The CDR3 extends over 15 amino acids. The CDR3 is CASSAHQKGNTEAFF. The CDR3 DNA reads as TGTGCCAGCAGCGCCCACCAGAAGGGGAACACTGAAGCTTTCTTT.

This clonotype was seen many times. The gene calls are TRBV7-2 and TRBJ2-3; TRBD2 is a possible D gene (7 bases). The CDR3 consists of 16 residues. Trimming shortened V by 2 bases and J by 11 bases, and 23 bases separated the two germline ends. The germline CDR1 and CDR2 sequences are SGHTA and FQGNSA. CDR3 sequence reads: CASSLTGGALQIGQYF. The CDR3 DNA follows: TGTGCCAGCAGCTTAACTGGGGGGGCCCTGCAAATAGGGCAGTATTTT.

This clonotype was recorded at least ten times. The chain employs TRBV7-3 and TRBJ2-2; D might be TRBD1 (5 bases). The germline CDR1 and CDR2 sequences are SGHTA and FQGTGA. The CDR3 loop spans 15 amino acids. V was pared by 2 bases and J by 3 bases, with 10 bases between. The CDR3 is CASSLQGLDTGELFF. The DNA for the CDR3 is TGTGCCAGCAGCTTACAGGGCCTGGACACCGGGGAGCTGTTTTTT.

V usage is TRBV10-3 and J usage is TRBJ2-7; D perhaps matches TRBD1 (7 bases). This CDR3 has 12 residues. V lost 8 bases and J 3 bases, leaving 11 bases between the germline ends. Looked up from germline, CDR1 is ENHRY and CDR2 is SYGVKD. In DNA form, the CDR3 reads TGTGCCATCGCGGGACAGAGCTACGAGCAGTACTTC. It translates to CAIAGQSYEQYF.

This clonotype was recorded many times. The junction shows a germline mismatch at one end, possibly a read error. This chain connects TRBV7-7 to TRBJ2-1; D remains unclear. This CDR3 is built from 13 residues. The germline V gene encodes CDR1 SSHAT and CDR2 FNYEAQ (reference sequence). CDR3 nucleotides: TGTGCTAGCAGCTTAGGCTCCTACAATGAGCAGTTCTTC. It specifies CASSLGSYNEQFF.

This clonotype was counted many times. The CDR3 reads CASSPLGSGGSYNEQFF. The CDR3 nucleotides read TGTGCCAGCAGCCCTCTTGGAAGCGGGGGGTCCTACAATGAGCAGTTCTTC. This chain joins TRBV7-2 and TRBJ2-1, with 9 bases lining up with TRBD2. V was pared by 5 bases and J by 1 base, with 9 bases of the junction left unmatched. CDR1 and CDR2 (germline): SGHTA, FQGNSA. CDR3 length: 17 amino acids.

This clonotype was seen many times. The gene calls are TRBV20-1 and TRBJ1-2; a possible D gene is TRBD1 (5 bases). CDR3 length equals 14 residues. Germline V gene lookup returns CDR1 DFQATT and CDR2 SNEGSKA (reference sequence). The V gene lost 4 bases and the J gene lost 3 bases, with 15 bases spanning the gap. DNA of the CDR3: TGCAGTGCTACGAGCCGACAGCCCTACTATGGCTACACCTTC. Its translation: CSATSRQPYYGYTF.

This clonotype was observed many times. This chain joins TRBV20-1 and TRBJ1-5, with D unclear. CDR1 and CDR2 (germline): DFQATT, SNEGSKA (reference sequence). The CDR3 has 11 amino acids. V gave up 5 bases and J gave up 15 bases, with 17 bases separating them. CDR3 in amino acids: CSAPRRDYRHF. CDR3 coding DNA: TGCAGTGCTCCGAGGCGGGATTACCGGCATTTT.

This clonotype was recorded at least ten times. This chain joins TRBV7-9 and TRBJ2-7; possible D gene TRBD2, 6 bases. CDR1 is SEHNR, CDR2 FQNEAQ, per germline (reference sequence). Trimming pared 4 bases from V and 3 bases from J, leaving 10 bases between. The CDR3 has 13 amino acids. The CDR3, as DNA: TGTGCCAGCAGCTCGGGACTTTACTACGAGCAGTACTTC. Its protein is CASSSGLYYEQYF. Drawing the rest from reference TRBV7-9 and TRBJ2-7, the complete variable domain is DTGVSQNPRHKITKRGQNVTFRCDPISEHNRLYWYRQTLGQGPEFLTYFQNEAQLEKSRLLSDRFSAERPKGSFSTLEIQRTEQGDSAMYLCASSSGLYYEQYFGPGTRLTVT.

In the case of this clonotype: A much larger clonotype is one base distant, so this may be a read error. V gene TRBV19 combines with J gene TRBJ1-5, with 8 bases aligning to TRBD1. This CDR3 has 14 residues. Germline-derived CDR1 and CDR2 are LNHDA and SQIVND (reference sequence). The CDR3 DNA follows: TGTGCCAGTAGTATACAGGGGGCGAATCAGCCCCAGCAATTT. Its protein product is CASSIQGANQPQQF.

The sample holds many counts of this clonotype. This chain's CDR3 is CASSLVRGDTQYF. CDR3 DNA sequence: TGTGCCAGCAGCTTAGTTCGTGGAGATACGCAGTATTTT. The rearrangement uses TRBV7-2 and TRBJ2-3; D is unclear. The CDR3 runs 13 residues. In germline, CDR1 is SGHTA, CDR2 FQGNSA. Between the trimmed V and J ends, which lost 1 base and 5 bases, there was a span of 7 bases.

Ten or more counts support this clonotype. The V and J genes are TRBV19 and TRBJ2-1; 8 bases agree with TRBD2. Per germline, CDR1 LNHDA and CDR2 SQIVND (reference sequence). The trim removed 5 bases at V and 6 bases at J, leaving 9 bases unmatched. The CDR3 runs 15 residues. Here the CDR3 DNA reads TGTGCCAGTAGTGAGGCGGCGGGAGGAATCAATGAGCAGTTCTTC. Protein product: CASSEAAGGINEQFF.